This TCR beta chain was retrieved from a study of human T cells and chemical hapten exposure. Overall study context: Patch tests delivered 0.01% DPC to the upper back and were evaluated at 6 days.

Looked up from germline, CDR1 is SNHLY and CDR2 is FYNNEI. Trimming removed 6 bases at V and 4 bases at J, with 20 bases between. The CDR3 spans 16 residues. As for time point: pre-sensitization, week 0. The sample's treatment: therapeutic diphenylcyclopropenone sensitization with weekly scalp DPC. Whole-study findings and limits: Significantly more large CDR3 similarity clusters were formed by expanded TCRs than by controls.

This clonotype has more than one count but fewer than ten. Antigen specificity is unknown. Unique molecular identifiers were affixed to discrete cDNA molecules within the library. TCRdb ran MiXCR on the RACE reads and lists one entry per CDR3 protein. Of 380,000 or so distinct CDR3 sequences in the sample, about 5% were seen once. V is TRBV2 and J is TRBJ2-3; D is possibly TRBD2 (5 bases). The sequencing here drew on whole blood, taken in connection with sensitization to the hapten diphenylcyclopropenone (DPC). This TCR was sampled from a woman aged 18-30 years with alopecia areata. Some clones in this sample may be carry-over from other donors' samples. The CDR3 coding sequence is TGTGCCAGCAGCAAGACTAACACAAGAGAGGCAGATACGCAGTATTTT. This sequence encodes CASSKTNTREADTQYF.